This section outlines one TCR beta chain sequence together with its context. What it binds is unknown. The source of the sample is a study of T-cell reconstitution after alpha-beta-depleted transplantation in children. Study observations and caveats: High day-60 TCRbeta diversity in some patients came from surviving recipient T cells and thymic progenitors. Alpha-beta T cells present about two months after transplant were reported to originate from several hundred expanded graft clones.

Construction of the TCRbeta library involved unique molecular identifiers. TCRdb processed the PCR reads anew with MiXCR; each CDR3 protein has one entry. The repertoire holds fewer than 700,000 distinct CDR3 sequences, with around 13% as singletons. The CDR3 is 16 amino acids. Germline V gives CDR1 KGHSH, CDR2 LQKENI. With V trimmed by 2 bases and J by 2 bases, 7 bases remained unmatched. This chain connects TRBV18 to TRBJ2-3; 7 positions agree with TRBD2. The source is a male patient younger than 18 who had a stem cell transplant for acute myeloid leukemia, so the T cells may come from the graft donor. The material sequenced was PBMCs, mostly from graft donor cells, taken 360 days after TCRalphabeta/CD19-depleted stem cell transplant. The CDR3 protein is CASSPLREPATDTQYF. In DNA form, the CDR3 reads TGTGCCAGCTCACCATTGCGGGAGCCAGCCACAGATACGCAGTATTTT.